The sequence of this TCR beta chain was determined in a study of T-cell reconstitution after alpha-beta-depleted transplantation in children. Unique molecular identifiers featured in how the TCRbeta library was prepared. Each CDR3 protein is one row after TCRdb ran MiXCR on the PCR reads. This sample has about 240,000 distinct CDR3 sequences, with more than 10% found just once. Ten or more counts support this clonotype. V dropped 3 bases and J dropped 10; count of bases not matched to a gene: 11. The CDR3 contains 16 residues. CDR1 and CDR2 from the germline V gene are WSHSY and SAAADI. J is TRBJ1-6 and V is TRBV10-2; 8 bases fit TRBD1. This TCR was recovered from a human donor who donated a stem cell graft to a child with acute lymphoblastic leukemia. Sample: PBMCs from the stem cell graft donor, taken from the stem cell graft. CDR3: CASSEQGQGDRSPLHF. For the CDR3, the DNA is TGCGCCAGCAGTGAACAAGGACAGGGAGACCGATCACCCCTCCACTTT.